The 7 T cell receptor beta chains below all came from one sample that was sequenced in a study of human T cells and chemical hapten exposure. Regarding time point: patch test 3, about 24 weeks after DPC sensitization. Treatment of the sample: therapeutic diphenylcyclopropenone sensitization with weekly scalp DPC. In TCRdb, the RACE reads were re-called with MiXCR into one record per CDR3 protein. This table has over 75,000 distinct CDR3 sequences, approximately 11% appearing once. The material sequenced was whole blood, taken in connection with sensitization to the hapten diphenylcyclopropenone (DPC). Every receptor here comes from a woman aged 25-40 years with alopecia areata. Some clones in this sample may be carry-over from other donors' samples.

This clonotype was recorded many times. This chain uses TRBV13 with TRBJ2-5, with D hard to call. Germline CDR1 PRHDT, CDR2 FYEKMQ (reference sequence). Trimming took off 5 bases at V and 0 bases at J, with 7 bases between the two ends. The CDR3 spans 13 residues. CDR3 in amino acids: CASSPSYQETQYF. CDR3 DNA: TGTGCCAGCAGCCCCAGCTACCAAGAGACCCAGTACTTC.

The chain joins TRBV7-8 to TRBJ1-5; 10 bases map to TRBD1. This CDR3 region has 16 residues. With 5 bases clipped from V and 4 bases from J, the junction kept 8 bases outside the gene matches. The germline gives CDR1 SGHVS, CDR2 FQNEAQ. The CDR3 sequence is CASSPLGDRGNQPQHF. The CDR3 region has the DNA TGTGCCAGCAGCCCACTTGGGGACAGGGGAAATCAGCCCCAGCATTTT.

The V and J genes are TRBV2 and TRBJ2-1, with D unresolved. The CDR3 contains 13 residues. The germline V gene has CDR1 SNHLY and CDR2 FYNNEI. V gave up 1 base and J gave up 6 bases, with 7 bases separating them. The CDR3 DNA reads TGTGCCAGCAGTGAAGTAACCCTCAATGAGCAGTTCTTC. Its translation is CASSEVTLNEQFF.

This CDR3 is CASSSRTGGNGNQPQHF. The CDR3 bases are TGTGCCAGCAGTTCGCGGACAGGGGGGAACGGGAATCAGCCCCAGCATTTT. The V call is TRBV6-2 or TRBV6-3, the J call TRBJ1-5; 10 bases are a match to TRBD1. Unmatched junction bases numbered 10, after V lost 4 bases and J lost 4 bases. The germline V gene encodes CDR1 MNHEY and CDR2 SVGEGT. The CDR3 is 17 amino acids.

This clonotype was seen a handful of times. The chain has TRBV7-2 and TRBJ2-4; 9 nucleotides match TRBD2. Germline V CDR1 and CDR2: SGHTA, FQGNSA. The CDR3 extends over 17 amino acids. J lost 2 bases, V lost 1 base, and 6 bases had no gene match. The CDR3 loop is CASSLGRREGSKNIQYF. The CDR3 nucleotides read TGTGCCAGCAGCTTAGGACGGCGGGAGGGCTCCAAAAACATTCAGTACTTC.

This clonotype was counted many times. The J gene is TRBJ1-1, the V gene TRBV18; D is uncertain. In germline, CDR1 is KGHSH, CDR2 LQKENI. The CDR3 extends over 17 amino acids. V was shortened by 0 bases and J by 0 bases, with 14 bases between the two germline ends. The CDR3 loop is CASSPPGAGGMNTEAFF. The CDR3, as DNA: TGTGCCAGCTCACCACCAGGCGCCGGCGGAATGAACACTGAAGCTTTCTTT. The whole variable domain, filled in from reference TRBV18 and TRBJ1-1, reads NAGVMQNPRHLVRRRGQEARLRCSPMKGHSHVYWYRQLPEEGLKFMVYLQKENIIDESGMPKERFSAEFPKEGPSILRIQQVVRGDSAAYFCASSPPGAGGMNTEAFFGQGTRLTVV.

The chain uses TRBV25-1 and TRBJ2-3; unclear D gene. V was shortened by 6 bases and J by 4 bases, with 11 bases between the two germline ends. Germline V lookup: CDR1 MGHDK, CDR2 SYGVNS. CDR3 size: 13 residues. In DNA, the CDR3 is TGTGCCAGCAGCGCATACTTCGCAGATACGCAGTATTTT. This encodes CASSAYFADTQYF.